This TCR beta chain was identified in a study of breast tumors, draining lymph nodes, adjacent tissues. Study findings and constraints: Data only fit, rather than demonstrated, lymph node origin of most tumor T cells. Compared with lymph nodes, tumors were less diverse; compared with nontumor tissue, more. Compared with basal-like, luminal-like tumors shared significantly more repertoire with nontumor tissue. Data fit most tumor T cells coming from lymph node, expanding in tumor.

Axillary draining lymph nodes of breast cancer patients supplied the node samples. On this clonotype itself: Its matching antigen is unknown.

TCRdb reprocessed the multiplex PCR reads with MiXCR, giving one entry per CDR3 protein. The repertoire holds fewer than 200,000 distinct CDR3 sequences, with roughly 30% as singletons. Looked up from germline, CDR1 is SGHTA and CDR2 is FQGNSA. V dropped 5 bases and J dropped 4 bases, with 9 bases sitting between them. The CDR3 has 14 residues. The chain joins TRBV7-2 to TRBJ2-6; tentative D call: TRBD1 (6 bases). The sequencing sample was made of axillary lymph node tissue. This clonotype originated in a female donor with breast cancer. Some clones in this sample may be carry-over from other donors' samples. The CDR3 reads CASSQGTGANVLTF. The CDR3 DNA sequence: TGTGCCAGCAGCCAGGGGACAGGGGCCAACGTCCTGACTTTC.